The 25 T cell receptor beta chains below all came from one sample that was sequenced in a study of T-cell reconstitution after alpha-beta-depleted transplantation in children. Unique molecular identifiers tagged the TCRbeta library. TCRdb passed the PCR reads through MiXCR, listing each CDR3 protein once. The repertoire holds 250,000 to 350,000 distinct CDR3 sequences, with approximately 9.6% as singletons. This sample comprised PBMCs from the stem cell graft donor, obtained from the stem cell graft. The receptors were gathered from a human donor who donated a stem cell graft to a child with SCID.

This clonotype was recorded a few times. The rearrangement uses TRBV20-1 and TRBJ1-1; 10 bases match TRBD1. The CDR3 length is 16 residues. From germline, CDR1 is DFQATT and CDR2 SNEGSKA (reference sequence). V gave up 0 bases and J gave up 5 bases; unmatched junction bases: 9. CDR3: CSARDWGGQGGTEAFF. CDR3 bases: TGCAGTGCTAGAGATTGGGGAGGACAGGGGGGAACTGAAGCTTTCTTT.

This chain links TRBV12-3 or TRBV12-4 with TRBJ2-7; maybe TRBD1 (6 bases). The V gene lost 6 bases and the J gene lost 6 bases, with 15 bases spanning the gap. The CDR3 is 13 amino acids. CDR3 nucleotide sequence: TGTGCCAGCAGCCCCGGACAGCCCCCCGAGCAGTACTTC. Protein: CASSPGQPPEQYF.

The V and J genes are TRBV7-9 and TRBJ2-1; 7 positions agree with TRBD1. J lost 7 bases, V lost 9 bases, and 9 bases had no gene match. The V gene's germline CDR1 is SEHNR and CDR2 FQNEAQ (reference sequence). CDR3 length equals 13 residues. The CDR3 nucleotides are TGTGCCAGTCTAGAGGGGGCCGGGAATGAGCAGTTCTTC. Its translation: CASLEGAGNEQFF.

This rearrangement joins TRBV7-3 to TRBJ2-3; D call uncertain. Deletions cut 5 bases from V and 4 bases from J, with 10 bases between. Germline V lookup: CDR1 SGHTA, CDR2 FQGTGA. CDR3 size: 13 residues. This CDR3 is CASSRNQADTQYF. CDR3 in DNA: TGTGCCAGCAGCCGTAACCAGGCAGATACGCAGTATTTT.

This clonotype was picked up many times. The V call is TRBV11-2, the J call TRBJ2-3; 9 bases are a match to TRBD2. Losses at the gene ends were 1 base for V and 6 bases for J; bases not matched to a gene: 11. CDR3 length equals 17 residues. CDR1 SGHAT and CDR2 FQNNGV come from the germline V gene. The CDR3 is CASSLGSWRGGEDTQYF. CDR3 DNA: TGTGCCAGCAGCTTAGGGTCATGGCGGGGGGGAGAGGATACGCAGTATTTT.

The chain is built from TRBV12-3 or TRBV12-4 and TRBJ2-3; D is possibly TRBD2 (6 bases). The V gene lost 8 bases and the J gene lost 1 base, with 13 bases spanning the gap. The CDR3 length is 14 residues. The CDR3 nucleotides are TGTGCCAGCCTAAACGGGGGAGGCACAGATACGCAGTATTTT. Translating gives CASLNGGGTDTQYF.

This clonotype was detected only a few times. The rearrangement uses TRBV9 and TRBJ2-7; D uncertain. This CDR3 region has 14 residues. Germline CDR1 is SGDLS and CDR2 is YYNGEE. V lost 0 bases and J 2 bases, leaving 9 bases between the germline ends. The CDR3 DNA sequence: TGTGCCAGCAGCGTAGCGGCAGTTACCTACGAGCAGTACTTC. Amino acids: CASSVAAVTYEQYF. Supplemented by reference TRBV9 and TRBJ2-7, the full variable domain reads DSGVTQTPKHLITATGQRVTLRCSPRSGDLSVYWYQQSLDQGLQFLIQYYNGEERAKGNILERFSAQQFPDLHSELNLSSLELGDSALYFCASSVAAVTYEQYFGPGTRLTVT.

The sample holds a few counts of this clonotype. The chain has TRBV20-1 and TRBJ2-7; no definite D call. CDR3 length: 13 amino acids. Germline CDR1 and CDR2: DFQATT and SNEGSKA (reference sequence). Trimming cost V 4 bases and J 0 bases, with 10 bases left between them. CDR3 amino acids: CSAIYAASYEQYF. CDR3 coding DNA: TGCAGTGCTATATACGCGGCCTCCTACGAGCAGTACTTC.

The gene calls are TRBV7-9 and TRBJ1-4; a weak D match, TRBD1 (5 bases). The germline CDR1 and CDR2 sequences are SEHNR and FQNEAQ (reference sequence). The CDR3 is 14 residues long. V was pared by 5 bases and J by 8 bases, with 15 bases between. CDR3 sequence: CASSRTGATEKLFF. Written as DNA, the CDR3 is TGTGCCAGCAGCCGTACCGGGGCCACCGAAAAACTGTTTTTT.

This clonotype was counted at least ten times. The V gene is TRBV5-1, the J gene TRBJ2-3; 7 bases are shared with TRBD2. V shed 0 bases, J shed 0 bases, and the junction held 10 bases outside the gene matches. This CDR3 comprises 18 residues. CDR1 and CDR2 (germline): SGHRS, YFSETQ. The CDR3 loop is CASSLELARSSSTDTQYF. The CDR3 DNA is TGCGCCAGCAGCTTGGAACTAGCGAGATCATCTAGCACAGATACGCAGTATTTT.

This clonotype showed up just a few times. This chain connects TRBV19 to TRBJ2-1; 8 bases are a match to TRBD1. CDR1 and CDR2 from the germline V gene are LNHDA and SQIVND (reference sequence). The V gene end was trimmed by 7 bases and the J gene end by 4 bases; junction bases not matched to a gene: 6. This CDR3 comprises 14 residues. CDR3 protein: CASNIQGGYNEQFF. The DNA of the CDR3 is TGTGCCAGTAACATACAGGGGGGTTACAATGAGCAGTTCTTC.

Many counts were recorded for this clonotype. The chain combines TRBV3-1 with TRBJ2-4; D call uncertain. CDR3 length equals 13 residues. Looked up from germline, CDR1 is LGHDT and CDR2 is YNNKEL (reference sequence). V lost 4 bases to trimming and J lost 6 bases, with 10 bases between them. CDR3 residues: CASSPSALNIQYF. The CDR3 nucleotides read TGTGCCAGCAGCCCGTCGGCCCTAAACATTCAGTACTTC. Together with reference TRBV3-1 and TRBJ2-4, the CDR3 gives the full variable domain: DTAVSQTPKYLVTQMGNDKSIKCEQNLGHDTMYWYKQDSKKFLKIMFSYNNKELIINETVPNRFSPKSPDKAHLNLHINSLELGDSAVYFCASSPSALNIQYFGAGTRLSVL.

J is TRBJ2-7 and V is TRBV10-3, with 9 bases aligning to TRBD1. The germline V gene has CDR1 ENHRY and CDR2 SYGVKD. Germline trimming cut 6 bases from V and 3 bases from J; bases unmatched to any gene: 6. There are 14 residues in the CDR3. CDR3 nucleotides: TGTGCCATCAGCGAAAGACAGGGGGTCTACGAGCAGTACTTC. It translates to CAISERQGVYEQYF.

This sequence joins TRBV12-3 or TRBV12-4 and TRBJ1-1; the D is unclear. The CDR3 sequence is 14 residues long. V was clipped by 8 bases and J by 1 base, with 14 bases between them. The CDR3 loop reads CASGERAGNTEAFF. CDR3 coding DNA: TGTGCCAGCGGTGAGAGAGCGGGGAACACTGAAGCTTTCTTT.

This clonotype was seen more than once but under ten times. The V call is TRBV5-1, the J call TRBJ2-2; 8 positions match TRBD1. The germline gives CDR1 SGHRS, CDR2 YFSETQ. CDR3 length: 16 residues. V gave up 4 bases and J gave up 6 bases; unmatched junction bases: 11. The CDR3 protein is CASSHGQGPLSGELFF. CDR3 DNA sequence: TGCGCCAGCAGCCACGGACAGGGTCCTTTATCCGGGGAGCTGTTTTTT.

This rearrangement joins TRBV10-1 to TRBJ1-6; D is unresolved. Trimming took 3 bases from V and 10 from J, leaving 16 bases between them. CDR3 length equals 15 residues. Germline V lookup: CDR1 WNHNN, CDR2 SYGVQD (reference sequence). This CDR3 is CASSESRGDRSPLHF. The CDR3 bases are TGCGCCAGCAGTGAATCCCGTGGGGATCGGTCACCCCTCCACTTT.

In this sample, this clonotype turned up a few times. V gene TRBV2 combines with J gene TRBJ2-1; D gene ambiguous. Trimming took off 6 bases at V and 1 base at J, with 7 bases between the two ends. The CDR3 is 13 amino acids. Germline V lookup: CDR1 SNHLY, CDR2 FYNNEI. CDR3 sequence (DNA): TGTGCCAGCAGGGCGCGGTCCTACAATGAGCAGTTCTTC. Translated: CASRARSYNEQFF.

V is TRBV3-1 and J is TRBJ1-6; D is undetermined. Deletions cut 1 base from V and 10 bases from J, with 8 bases between. The CDR3 has 13 amino acids. Germline CDR1 is LGHDT and CDR2 is YNNKEL (reference sequence). The CDR3 spells CASSQGVKSPLHF. In nucleotides, the CDR3 is TGTGCCAGCAGCCAAGGGGTTAAGTCACCCCTCCACTTT.

This clonotype was seen repeatedly, ten times or more. This chain connects TRBV14 to TRBJ2-2, with unresolved D. Germline values: CDR1 SGHDN, CDR2 FVKESK. The V end was cut by 2 bases, the J end by 3 bases, with 7 bases between. This CDR3 contains 14 residues. CDR3 in DNA: TGTGCCAGCAGCCAACTCCCAGACACCGGGGAGCTGTTTTTT. Its protein product is CASSQLPDTGELFF.

V is TRBV11-1 and J is TRBJ2-7; tentative D call: TRBD1 (6 bases). Trimming removed 5 bases at V and 2 bases at J, with 19 bases between. This CDR3 contains 16 residues. CDR1 is SGHAT, CDR2 FQDESV, per germline (reference sequence). CDR3 bases: TGTGCCAGCAGCCGGGATTTCCGGGACACCACCTACGAGCAGTACTTC. This codes for CASSRDFRDTTYEQYF.

This clonotype was detected only a few times. The rearrangement joins TRBV20-1 to TRBJ2-1, with D maybe TRBD1 (6 bases). The CDR3 runs to 12 residues. Trimming left V 7 bases short and J 1 base short, with 8 bases between. The germline CDR1 and CDR2 sequences are DFQATT and SNEGSKA (reference sequence). CDR3 nucleotide sequence: TGCAGTGGGGGGCTATCCTACAATGAGCAGTTCTTC. It yields the protein CSGGLSYNEQFF.

This clonotype was seen more than once but under ten times. The chain has TRBV11-2 and TRBJ2-3; 10 bases fit TRBD2. CDR1 and CDR2 (germline): SGHAT, FQNNGV. V was pared by 1 base and J by 2 bases, with 9 bases of the junction left unmatched. The CDR3 spans 18 residues. The CDR3 sequence is CASSLVPPLAGDTDTQYF. The CDR3 nucleotides are TGTGCCAGCAGCTTAGTCCCCCCTCTAGCGGGGGACACAGATACGCAGTATTTT. The entire variable domain, with the rest obtained from reference TRBV11-2 and TRBJ2-3, is as follows: EAGVAQSPRYKIIEKRQSVAFWCNPISGHATLYWYQQILGQGPKLLIQFQNNGVVDDSQLPKDRFSAERLKGVDSTLKIQPAKLEDSAVYLCASSLVPPLAGDTDTQYFGPGTRLTVL.

This sequence joins TRBV12-3 or TRBV12-4 and TRBJ1-2; unclear D gene. Trimming removed 5 bases from V and 4 bases from J, with 8 bases in between. CDR3 length: 12 residues. CDR3 coding DNA: TGTGCCAGCAGTGAGGCGCTCTATGGCTACACCTTC. Residues: CASSEALYGYTF.

This clonotype was seen a few times. The genes are TRBV5-1 and TRBJ2-6, with no clear D. The length of the CDR3 is 14 residues. Trimming shortened V by 6 bases and J by 4 bases, and 11 bases separated the two germline ends. The germline V gene encodes CDR1 SGHRS and CDR2 YFSETQ. In DNA, the CDR3 is TGCGCCAGCAAAGTTCTGACCGGGGCCAACGTCCTGACTTTC. This encodes CASKVLTGANVLTF.

The chain employs TRBV5-1 and TRBJ2-3; 10 nucleotides agree with TRBD1. Unmatched junction bases numbered 7, after V lost 4 bases and J lost 2 bases. CDR3 length: 16 residues. Per the germline V gene, CDR1 is SGHRS and CDR2 is YFSETQ. The CDR3 DNA reads TGCGCCAGCAGCCGCGCGGGACAGGGGTCCACAGATACGCAGTATTTT. This translates into CASSRAGQGSTDTQYF.